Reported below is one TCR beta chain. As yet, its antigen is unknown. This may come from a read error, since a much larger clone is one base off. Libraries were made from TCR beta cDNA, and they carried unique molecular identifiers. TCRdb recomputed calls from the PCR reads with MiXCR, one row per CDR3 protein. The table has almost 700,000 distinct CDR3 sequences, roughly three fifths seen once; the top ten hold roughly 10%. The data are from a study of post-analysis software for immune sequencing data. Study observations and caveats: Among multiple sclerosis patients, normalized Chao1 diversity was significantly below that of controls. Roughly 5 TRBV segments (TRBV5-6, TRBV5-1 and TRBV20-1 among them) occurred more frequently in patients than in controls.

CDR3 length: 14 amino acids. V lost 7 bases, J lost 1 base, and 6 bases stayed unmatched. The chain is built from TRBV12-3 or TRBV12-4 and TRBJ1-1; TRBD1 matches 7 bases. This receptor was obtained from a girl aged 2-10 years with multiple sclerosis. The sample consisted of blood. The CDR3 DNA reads TGTGCCAGCACCCCCGGGACAGCGAACACTGAAGCTTTCTTT. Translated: CASTPGTANTEAFF.